This T cell receptor beta chain was observed in a study of a mutant IDH1 vaccine in newly diagnosed glioma (dated by TCRdb to the early 2020s). The study in broad terms: Across visits V03 through V10, patients got a total of eight vaccinations, given in weeks 1, 3, 5, 7, 11, 15, 19 and 23. Six visits were used for peripheral blood collection: V03 (baseline), V05, V07, V10, V12 and V13. Of the approximately 35 treated patients, about 60% were male and around 40% were female, and the mean age was approximately 40 years. Vaccination was initiated 4-6 weeks after radiotherapy alone, or concurrently with temozolomide cycles in the chemotherapy-containing groups. For exploratory analyses, around 26 treated patients had longitudinal TCRB deep sequencing done wherever samples were available. Before enrollment, most patients had been given radiochemotherapy with temozolomide as standard therapy, while the rest had received either radiotherapy alone or temozolomide alone. Results the study describes overall, beyond this receptor: Vaccine-induced immune responses across multiple MHC alleles were detected in over 85% of patients. It was noted by the authors that analyses of patient blood samples could not be reproduced owing to sample limitations. Changes in the top peripheral T cell clonotypes picked up by TCRB sequencing did not appear to be linked to pseudoprogression. Selection of PBMC samples for TCRB deep sequencing was based on availability.

To note about this clone: The specificity of this receptor is unknown. Base qualities were left out, and no much larger clone turns up one base away.

The library was produced with the immunoSEQ multiplex PCR assay. Rearranged TCR beta chain sequences were amplified using the hsTCRB Kit according to the manufacturer's protocol. An Illumina MiSeq was used to sequence the TCRB libraries. The original methods were these. Demultiplexing, trimming and gene mapping were performed with the kit vendor's proprietary platform. TCRdb carries this immuneACCESS record with in-frame sequences only. Its versions omit some clonotypes, under half of them owing to an unresolved V gene in the studies checked, with the rest unexplained. The V and J calls and clone size are taken from that table; D and trimming were inferred from the DNA. The sample contains around 78,000 clones, 70% to 90% of them found a single time. 2.2% of the sample is taken by the ten largest. The time point tag for this specimen amounts to: week 23, last vaccination. Each vaccine dose was 300 ug of a 20-mer mutant IDH1 peptide in Montanide, given subcutaneously with topical imiquimod. Donors had newly diagnosed WHO grade 3 or 4 IDH1-mutant astrocytomas with loss of nuclear ATRX. The samples were drawn from NOA16, a multicentre, single-arm, open-label phase I trial in Germany that tested a mutant IDH1 peptide vaccine in humans for the first time. Genomic DNA for TCRB sequencing was isolated from EDTA blood with the DNeasy Blood and Tissue Kit.

V drops 0 bases and J drops 5 bases, leaving 2 bases in between. The CDR3 runs 11 amino acids, cysteine and phenylalanine included. Solely the CDR3 DNA is kept, with 33 bases framed from the first base. CDR1 and CDR2 are read off the germline V gene as SGDLS and YYNGEE. This TCR derives from a man younger than 45 with glioma. Some clones in this sample may be carry-over from other donors' samples. The chain joins TRBV9 to TRBJ2-5, with the D gene not confidently named. Here the sequenced sample was PBMCs, taken from a glioma patient whose treatment included an IDH1 peptide vaccine. The nucleotides are TGTGCCAGCAGCGTAGATGAGACCCAGTACTTC. Translated, it gives CASSVDETQYF. Reference TRBV9 and TRBJ2-5 proteins supply the regions before and after the CDR3; the full variable domain is: DSGVTQTPKHLITATGQRVTLRCSPRSGDLSVYWYQQSLDQGLQFLIQYYNGEERAKGNILERFSAQQFPDLHSELNLSSLELGDSALYFCASSVDETQYFGPGTRLLVL.